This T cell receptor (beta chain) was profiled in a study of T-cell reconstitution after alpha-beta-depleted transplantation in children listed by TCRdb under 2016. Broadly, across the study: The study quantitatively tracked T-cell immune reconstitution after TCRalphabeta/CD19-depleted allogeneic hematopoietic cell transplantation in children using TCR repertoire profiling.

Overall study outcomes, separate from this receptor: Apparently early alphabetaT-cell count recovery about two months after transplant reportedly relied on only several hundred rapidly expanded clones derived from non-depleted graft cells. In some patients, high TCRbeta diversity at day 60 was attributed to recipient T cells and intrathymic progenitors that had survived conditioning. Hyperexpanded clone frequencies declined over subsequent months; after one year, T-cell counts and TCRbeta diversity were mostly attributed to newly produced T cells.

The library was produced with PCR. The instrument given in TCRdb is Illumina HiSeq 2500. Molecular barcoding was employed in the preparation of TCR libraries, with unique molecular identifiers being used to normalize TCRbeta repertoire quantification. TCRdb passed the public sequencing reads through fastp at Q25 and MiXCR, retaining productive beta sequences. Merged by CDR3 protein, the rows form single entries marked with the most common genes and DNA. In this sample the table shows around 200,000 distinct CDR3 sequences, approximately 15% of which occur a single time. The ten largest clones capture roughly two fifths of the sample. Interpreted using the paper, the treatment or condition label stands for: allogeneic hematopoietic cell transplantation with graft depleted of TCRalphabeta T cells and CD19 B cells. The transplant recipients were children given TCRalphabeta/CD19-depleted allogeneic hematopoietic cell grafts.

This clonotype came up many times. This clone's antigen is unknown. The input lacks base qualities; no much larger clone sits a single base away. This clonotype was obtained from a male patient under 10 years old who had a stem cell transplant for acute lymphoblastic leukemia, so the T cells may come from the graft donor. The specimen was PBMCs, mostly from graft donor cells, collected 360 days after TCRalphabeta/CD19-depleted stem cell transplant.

The DNA reads as follows: TGTGCCAGCAGCGCACCTTATACCCGGGGGGAGACCCAGTACTTC. The resulting protein is CASSAPYTRGETQYF. In this chain, TRBV12-3 or TRBV12-4 is recombined with TRBJ2-5; the D gene is possibly TRBD2, with 6 bases matching. From its cysteine to its phenylalanine, the CDR3 spans 15 amino acids. Only CDR3 DNA is held: 45 bases, read in frame from base 1. V is pared back by 6 bases and J by 5 bases, with 19 bases lying between the germline termini.